This T cell receptor beta chain derives from a study of blood T cell repertoires in COVID-19 (TCRdb year 2020). Turning to the overall study: Collaborator samples came from the United States, Italy and Spain and covered acute and convalescent phases of COVID-19. The prospective study material was composed of cDNA or gDNA derived from T cells, B-cell-depleted T cells, or PBMCs. The dataset comprised deeply sampled blood TCRbeta repertoires from subjects exposed to, actively infected with, or recovered from COVID-19. A freely available public database, intended as a resource for researchers studying the immune response to SARS-CoV-2, is where the repertoires were released. The samples were drawn from two sources: the first 160 participants of the ongoing ImmuneRACE study, and some 1,300 subjects contributed by 6 global collaborators. The sample metadata nearly always contained a de-identified subject ID, COVID-19 status, age in years and sex. Where available, HLA class I and class II types were taken from metadata supplied by the sample provider and were not determined by assay-based typing. Here is what the overall study found, with its caveats: The amount of clinical and demographic metadata varied by source and participant and was provided uncurated.

The immunoSEQ Assay, a bias-controlled multiplex PCR, was used to amplify TCRbeta CDR3 regions from genomic DNA. On the study's bioinformatics: Nucleated cell counts per sample were estimated from amplification of reference gene primers within the assay. To quantify the absolute abundance of each unique TCRbeta CDR3 rearrangement, sequence reads were collapsed and filtered. For each sample, productive Simpson clonality was calculated as the square root of Simpson's diversity index over productive rearrangements. The table comes from immuneACCESS by way of TCRdb, which keeps in-frame sequences with V and J called. Part of the clones is missing from these tables; in studies checked, under half for an unresolved V gene and the rest for unknown reasons. Clone size and V and J calls were adopted from that table, with D and trimming inferred from the DNA. The sample records approximately 150,000 clones, approximately 86% of which are singletons. Of the sample, over 0.8% is held by the ten largest clones.

The count of this clone is one. What this receptor recognizes is not known. Base qualities were left out, and no much larger clone turns up one base away. The collaborating institutions used their own protocols to collect whole blood in K2EDTA tubes. For TCRbeta analysis, collaborators shipped samples as frozen whole blood, isolated PBMCs, or DNA extracted from either of those sample types. The CDR3, from cysteine to phenylalanine, totals 14 residues. Only the CDR3 region is kept as DNA, spanning 42 bases read in frame from base 1. V and J lose 6 bases and 1 base, and a span of 12 bases separates them. CDR1 and CDR2 (MDHEN, SYDVKM) derive from the germline V gene.

This sequence originates from a woman between 45 and 60 years old with acute or convalescent COVID-19. The source material was peripheral blood. The chain was built from TRBV28 and TRBJ1-1; the D segment could be TRBD1, given 5 matching bases. The CDR3 reads CASRLQGTNTEAFF. The DNA sequence is given as TGTGCCAGCAGGCTGCAGGGCACGAACACTGAAGCTTTCTTT.